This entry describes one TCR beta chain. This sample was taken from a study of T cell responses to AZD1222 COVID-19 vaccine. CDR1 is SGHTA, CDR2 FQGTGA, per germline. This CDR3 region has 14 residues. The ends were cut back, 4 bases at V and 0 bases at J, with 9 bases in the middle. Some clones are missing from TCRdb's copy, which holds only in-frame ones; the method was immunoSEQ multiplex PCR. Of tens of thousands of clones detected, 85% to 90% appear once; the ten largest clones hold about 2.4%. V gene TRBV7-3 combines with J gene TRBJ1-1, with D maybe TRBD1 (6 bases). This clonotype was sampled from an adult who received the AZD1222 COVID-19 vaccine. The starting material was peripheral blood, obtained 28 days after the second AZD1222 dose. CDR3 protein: CASSSQGMNTEAFF. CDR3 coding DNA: TGTGCCAGCAGCTCCCAGGGGATGAACACTGAAGCTTTCTTT.